The text below deals with one T cell receptor beta chain. The target antigen is unknown. This table comes from immunoSEQ multiplex PCR, and its TCRdb copy is limited to in-frame clones, with some not included. The table lists 24,000 or so clones, about 90% of them singletons, with roughly 0.58% in the top ten. This sample stems from a study of PD-1 blockade in classical Hodgkin lymphoma. Study-wide findings and caveats: Newly diagnosed patients were said to have less baseline TCR diversity than healthy donors did. Causes of the repertoire differences remain undefined, possibly disease activity or prior therapy.

Time point indicated: newly diagnosed, previously untreated cHL patient sample. Magnetic negative selection of thawed PBMCs was the method by which CD4+ T cells were purified. Serving as comparison were PBMCs from newly diagnosed, untreated classical Hodgkin lymphoma, which were sequenced alongside the relapsed/refractory trial patients. Looked up from germline, CDR1 is SGHAT and CDR2 is FQNNGV. The trim removed 3 bases at V and 6 bases at J, leaving 2 bases unmatched. This CDR3 spans 13 amino acids. Material for sequencing was CD4+ T cells from blood. This sequence originates from a human donor with classical Hodgkin lymphoma. The chain couples TRBV11-2 to TRBJ2-1, with 7 bases that match TRBD1. The CDR3 DNA follows: TGTGCCAGCAGCTTGTGGACAGGCAATGAGCAGTTCTTC. The encoded protein is CASSLWTGNEQFF.